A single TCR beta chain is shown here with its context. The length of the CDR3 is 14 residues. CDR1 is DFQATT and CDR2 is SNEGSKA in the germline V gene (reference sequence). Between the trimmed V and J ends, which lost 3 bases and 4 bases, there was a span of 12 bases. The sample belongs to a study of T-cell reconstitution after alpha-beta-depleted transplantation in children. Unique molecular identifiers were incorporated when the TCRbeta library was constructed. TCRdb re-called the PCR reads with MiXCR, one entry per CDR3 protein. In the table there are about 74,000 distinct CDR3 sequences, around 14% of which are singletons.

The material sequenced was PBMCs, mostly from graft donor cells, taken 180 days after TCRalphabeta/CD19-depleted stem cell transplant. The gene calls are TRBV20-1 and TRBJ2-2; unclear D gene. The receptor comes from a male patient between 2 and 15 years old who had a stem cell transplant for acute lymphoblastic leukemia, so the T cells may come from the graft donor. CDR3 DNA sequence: TGCAGTGCTAGGTCGCGCCTCACCACCGGGGAGCTGTTTTTT. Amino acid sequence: CSARSRLTTGELFF.